The 23 T cell receptor beta chains below were found in one sample sequenced in a study of blood T cell repertoires in COVID-19. Generated by immunoSEQ multiplex PCR, the TCRdb table keeps only in-frame clones and is missing some. The profile shows about 410,000 clones, just under 90% of them singletons. Source material: PBMCs or T cells enriched from blood (not recorded which). The receptor source for this set is a woman aged 25-40 years who had recovered from COVID-19.

The chain carries TRBV4-2 and TRBJ2-1; 7 nucleotides match TRBD2. The CDR3 totals 15 residues. Germline assignment: CDR1 LGHNA and CDR2 YNFKEQ. With V trimmed by 6 bases and J by 10 bases, 15 bases remained unmatched. CDR3 sequence reads: CASSLDPLGRYEQFF. In DNA form, the CDR3 reads TGTGCCAGCAGTCTAGACCCACTCGGGAGGTACGAGCAGTTCTTC.

This clone was picked up one time. The V gene is TRBV6-5, the J gene TRBJ1-2; maybe TRBD1 (5 bases). This CDR3 region has 13 residues. The germline gives CDR1 MNHEY, CDR2 SVGAGI. Between the trimmed V and J ends, which lost 0 bases and 7 bases, there was a span of 9 bases. This CDR3 reads CASSYSSRVGYTF. The CDR3 DNA is TGTGCCAGCAGTTACTCGAGCAGGGTTGGCTACACCTTC.

The chain uses TRBV4-1 and TRBJ2-1; D is possibly TRBD2 (7 bases). CDR3 size: 15 residues. CDR1 and CDR2 (germline): MGHRA, YSYEKL. The V end was cut by 1 base, the J end by 5 bases, with 12 bases between. The CDR3 spells CASSQAGGLNNEQFF. The CDR3 DNA is TGCGCCAGCAGCCAAGCGGGGGGCCTTAACAATGAGCAGTTCTTC.

The sample holds a few counts of this clone. The gene calls are TRBV10-3 and TRBJ2-7; TRBD1 agrees at 11 bases. CDR3 length: 17 amino acids. The germline gives CDR1 ENHRY, CDR2 SYGVKD. The junction had 14 bases not matched to a gene; V was cut back by 6 bases and J by 4 bases. CDR3 region: CAIRAFDTGQGVYEQYF. CDR3 bases: TGTGCCATCAGGGCTTTCGACACGGGACAGGGGGTATACGAGCAGTACTTC.

This clone was seen a handful of times. The rearrangement joins TRBV4-1 to TRBJ2-1; D is possibly TRBD2 (6 bases). V shed 1 base and J shed 6 bases, with 7 bases lying between them. Germline CDR1 and CDR2: MGHRA and YSYEKL. The CDR3 sequence is 13 residues long. This CDR3 is CASSQGLVNEQFF. The CDR3 DNA reads TGCGCCAGCAGCCAAGGACTAGTCAATGAGCAGTTCTTC.

This clone showed up just a few times. The rearrangement uses TRBV29-1 and TRBJ2-2; D unresolved. V shed 7 bases and J shed 4 bases, with 10 bases lying between them. CDR3 size: 12 residues. Germline V lookup: CDR1 SQVTM, CDR2 ANQGSEA. CDR3 sequence: CSAGSSTGELFF. DNA for the CDR3: TGCAGCGCCGGTTCGAGCACCGGGGAGCTGTTTTTT.

The V gene is TRBV27, the J gene TRBJ2-5; 8 bases match TRBD1. CDR1 is MNHEY and CDR2 is SMNVEV in the germline V gene (reference sequence). CDR3 length equals 16 residues. V shed 3 bases, J shed 4 bases, and the junction held 10 bases outside the gene matches. The CDR3 nucleotides read TGTGCCAGCAGTTTCTCCGGGACAGGATTCGGAGAGACCCAGTACTTC. Translating it yields CASSFSGTGFGETQYF.

The V gene is TRBV5-1, the J gene TRBJ2-2, with 7 bases matching TRBD1. The V and J ends lost 4 bases and 4 bases, in that order; junction bases with no gene match: 4. Looked up from germline, CDR1 is SGHRS and CDR2 is YFSETQ. The CDR3 runs to 14 residues. The CDR3 protein is CASSRDSPTGELFF. In nucleotides, the CDR3 is TGCGCCAGCAGCCGGGACAGCCCCACCGGGGAGCTGTTTTTT.

The chain recombines TRBV9 with TRBJ1-5; 7 nucleotides align to TRBD1. The CDR3 is made up of 14 amino acids. V trimming: 4 bases; J trimming: 11 bases; junction bases outside the gene matches: 12. Per germline, CDR1 SGDLS and CDR2 YYNGEE. CDR3 loop: CASSLGTGEEAQHF. The CDR3 DNA is TGTGCCAGCAGCCTCGGTACAGGGGAGGAGGCCCAGCATTTT.

V is TRBV4-3 and J is TRBJ2-7, with 8 positions matching TRBD1. V was clipped by 0 bases and J by 3 bases; unmatched bases: 7. CDR1 is LGHNA and CDR2 is YSLEER in the germline V gene. This CDR3 is 16 amino acids long. CDR3 amino acids: CASSQDWGRGHYEQYF. The CDR3 DNA sequence: TGCGCCAGCAGCCAAGATTGGGGCAGGGGGCACTACGAGCAGTACTTC.

CDR3 sequence reads: CASSRPTQGLSYEQYF. The CDR3 DNA is TGTGCCAGCAGTCGACCGACCCAGGGACTCTCCTACGAGCAGTACTTC. The chain employs TRBV6-6 and TRBJ2-7, with D perhaps TRBD2 (6 bases). CDR1 is MNHNY and CDR2 is SVGAGI in the germline V gene (reference sequence). The CDR3 consists of 16 residues. Trimming stripped 5 bases from V and 0 bases from J, with 17 bases between.

V usage is TRBV7-3 and J usage is TRBJ2-2, with D tentatively TRBD2 (5 bases). Germline lookup yields CDR1 SGHTA and CDR2 FQGTGA. This CDR3 spans 15 amino acids. V was shortened by 1 base and J by 6 bases, with 12 bases between the two germline ends. The CDR3, as DNA: TGTGCCAGCAGCTTAAACCCCGAGGGCGCCGGGGAGCTGTTTTTT. Protein sequence: CASSLNPEGAGELFF.

V gene TRBV19 combines with J gene TRBJ2-7; 10 bases are a match to TRBD1. CDR1 is LNHDA and CDR2 is SQIVND in the germline V gene (reference sequence). The CDR3 runs to 14 residues. V lost 6 bases, J lost 4 bases, and 6 bases stayed unmatched. The CDR3 nucleotides are TGTGCCAGTAGCAGGACAGGGGGTATATACGAGCAGTACTTC. This codes for CASSRTGGIYEQYF.

The chain links TRBV19 to TRBJ2-6, with 11 nucleotides matching TRBD1. The CDR3 is 19 amino acids. Germline-derived CDR1 and CDR2 are LNHDA and SQIVND (reference sequence). Trimming cost V 7 bases and J 0 bases; bases outside gene matches: 11. CDR3 sequence reads: CASTRTGGIGSSGANVLTF. The CDR3 DNA sequence: TGTGCCAGTACCAGGACAGGGGGCATTGGATCCTCTGGGGCCAACGTCCTGACTTTC.

This rearrangement joins TRBV10-1 to TRBJ1-4; 7 nucleotides agree with TRBD1. The CDR3 is 14 residues long. With V trimmed by 6 bases and J by 3 bases, 4 bases remained unmatched. Germline-derived CDR1 and CDR2 are WNHNN and SYGVQD (reference sequence). The CDR3 reads CASRKQGSNEKLFF. CDR3 DNA sequence: TGCGCCAGCAGAAAACAGGGGTCTAATGAAAAACTGTTTTTT.

The chain combines TRBV11-2 with TRBJ2-7, with 9 positions matching TRBD1. Looked up from germline, CDR1 is SGHAT and CDR2 is FQNNGV. With 6 bases clipped from V and 1 base from J, the junction kept 1 base outside the gene matches. CDR3 length: 13 amino acids. The CDR3 here is CASRGQGSYEQYF. CDR3 DNA sequence: TGTGCCAGCAGGGGACAGGGTTCCTACGAGCAGTACTTC.

The chain carries TRBV24-1 and TRBJ2-1; the match to TRBD2 covers 13 bases. The germline CDR1 and CDR2 sequences are KGHDR and SFDVKD. The CDR3 sequence is 16 residues long. Unmatched junction bases numbered 5, after V lost 4 bases and J lost 6 bases. The CDR3 DNA is TGTGCCACCAGTGACAATGGACTAGCGGGAGCCAATGAGCAGTTCTTC. Protein: CATSDNGLAGANEQFF.

The rearrangement uses TRBV27 and TRBJ2-7; 9 bases are shared with TRBD2. The germline CDR1 and CDR2 sequences are MNHEY and SMNVEV (reference sequence). The V gene end was trimmed by 2 bases and the J gene end by 3 bases; junction bases not matched to a gene: 2. The CDR3 is 14 amino acids. The CDR3 reads CASSLAGGVYEQYF. As DNA, the CDR3 is TGTGCCAGCAGTTTAGCGGGGGGGGTCTACGAGCAGTACTTC.

The sample holds one count of this clone. The chain is built from TRBV28 and TRBJ2-7; TRBD1 aligns across 7 bases. The CDR3 is made up of 13 amino acids. J lost 2 bases, V lost 5 bases, and 3 bases had no gene match. CDR1 is MDHEN and CDR2 is SYDVKM in the germline V gene. The CDR3 region is CASSRQGPYEQYF. CDR3 sequence (DNA): TGTGCCAGCAGTCGACAGGGCCCCTACGAGCAGTACTTC.

The gene calls are TRBV4-1 and TRBJ1-2, with D possibly TRBD1 on 5 matching bases. Germline values: CDR1 MGHRA, CDR2 YSYEKL. Trimming removed 0 bases at V and 6 bases at J, with 14 bases between. CDR3 length equals 15 residues. The CDR3 spells CASSQDTQGWDGYTF. The DNA of the CDR3 is TGCGCCAGCAGCCAAGATACCCAGGGATGGGATGGCTACACCTTC.

This rearrangement joins TRBV2 to TRBJ2-7; D is ambiguous. Trimming stripped 4 bases from V and 8 bases from J, with 15 bases between. This CDR3 has 13 amino acids. Germline V gene data show CDR1 as SNHLY and CDR2 as FYNNEI. The CDR3: CASSVLPSQKQYF. CDR3 sequence (DNA): TGTGCCAGCAGTGTTTTGCCCTCCCAGAAGCAGTACTTC.

V gene TRBV20-1 combines with J gene TRBJ2-1; TRBD2 aligns across 13 bases. The CDR3 is 14 residues long. CDR1 is DFQATT, CDR2 SNEGSKA, per germline (reference sequence). The V segment lost 3 bases and the J segment 8 bases; nucleotides outside the gene matches: 4. This CDR3 reads CSASTSGGDDEQFF. CDR3 nucleotides: TGCAGTGCTAGTACTAGCGGGGGGGACGATGAGCAGTTCTTC.

This chain uses TRBV6-5 with TRBJ1-3; no reliable D call. The germline gives CDR1 MNHEY, CDR2 SVGAGI. CDR3 length equals 14 residues. The V end was cut by 6 bases, the J end by 0 bases, with 9 bases between. The CDR3 is CASRAVDSGNTIYF. CDR3 sequence (DNA): TGTGCCAGCAGGGCCGTCGACTCTGGAAACACCATATATTTT.